Here is one TCR beta chain with its context. Its antigen is still unknown. The CDR3 contains 14 residues. Looked up from germline, CDR1 is MRHNA and CDR2 is SNTAGT. The source of the sample is a study of blood T cells in healthy people across ages. Combining a sample-barcoded 5' primer with a J-beta primer mix, a second PCR ran for about 6 to 12 cycles. There were at least 2.5 million CDR3-containing paired-end reads obtained from each sample. Each CDR3 protein is one row after TCRdb ran MiXCR on the 5' RACE reads. Among 600,000 to 800,000 distinct CDR3 sequences listed, around a fifth were seen once. Findings and caveats of the study: Long-lived donors had more naive CD4+ cells and higher diversity than aged donors. Using unsorted PBMCs precluded a conclusive naive versus antigen-experienced comparison. As age increased, TCR beta diversity per million T cells fell in a roughly linear fashion.

Sequencing was performed on blood. This chain uses TRBV6-4 with TRBJ2-7; D unresolved. Judging by the DNA end, TRBJ2-5 fits better; the J call may be wrong. This sequence originates from a man in his sixties or seventies in good health. The CDR3: CASSESPSEETQYF. The CDR3 bases are TGTGCCAGCAGTGAATCACCCTCTGAGGAGACCCAGTACTTC.